This entry lists 28 T cell receptor beta chains sequenced from one sample in a study of CD8+ T cells in alopecia areata. RNA extraction was followed by reverse transcription into cDNA, which acted as the sequencing template. Assay used: immunoSEQ multiplex PCR; TCRdb lists only in-frame clones, some missing. The sample carries around 200,000 clones, roughly 63% recorded once. Sequences were derived from CD4+ T cells sorted from blood, sampled at week 0. These receptors came from a human donor with alopecia areata.

This clone was detected once. The chain recombines TRBV9 with TRBJ1-5; D remains ambiguous. The CDR3 is 13 residues long. Trimming removed 0 bases at V and 6 bases at J, with 7 bases between. CDR1 SGDLS and CDR2 YYNGEE come from the germline V gene. The CDR3 spells CASSVGNSQPQHF. The CDR3 DNA is TGTGCCAGCAGCGTAGGGAATTCTCAGCCCCAGCATTTT.

There are a few counts of this clone. V is TRBV18 and J is TRBJ2-7; tentative D call: TRBD2 (5 bases). Trimming took off 3 bases at V and 0 bases at J, with 15 bases between the two ends. This CDR3 comprises 16 residues. Per germline, CDR1 KGHSH and CDR2 LQKENI. In nucleotides, the CDR3 is TGTGCCAGCTCACCTCAGGCGGGCAAAAGCTCCTACGAGCAGTACTTC. Encoded protein: CASSPQAGKSSYEQYF. Complete variable domain (other parts from reference TRBV18 and TRBJ2-7): NAGVMQNPRHLVRRRGQEARLRCSPMKGHSHVYWYRQLPEEGLKFMVYLQKENIIDESGMPKERFSAEFPKEGPSILRIQQVVRGDSAAYFCASSPQAGKSSYEQYFGPGTRLTVT.

The V and J genes are TRBV4-2 and TRBJ1-3; D might be TRBD1 (5 bases). CDR1 and CDR2 (germline): LGHNA, YNFKEQ. This CDR3 has 15 residues. With 1 base removed from V and 2 bases from J, the gap between germline ends came to 9 bases. CDR3 in amino acids: CASSQAQDPGNTIYF. The CDR3 DNA is TGTGCCAGCAGCCAAGCACAGGATCCTGGAAACACCATATATTTT.

This chain uses TRBV4-1 with TRBJ2-5; D gene ambiguous. V was trimmed by 2 bases and J by 2 bases, leaving 12 bases between them. The CDR3 length is 15 residues. CDR1 and CDR2 (germline): MGHRA, YSYEKL. Written as DNA, the CDR3 is TGCGCCAGCAGCCAACACAGAGGTGCACAAGAGACCCAGTACTTC. It codes for CASSQHRGAQETQYF.

V and J are TRBV25-1 and TRBJ1-2, with D unclear. CDR3 size: 14 residues. The germline V and J ends were trimmed by 1 base and 8 bases, with 14 bases remaining between them. CDR1 is MGHDK, CDR2 SYGVNS, per germline. The CDR3 nucleotides read TGTGCCAGCAGTGAATTGAGCGGAAGTGAAGGCTACACCTTC. Protein product: CASSELSGSEGYTF.

V and J are TRBV30 and TRBJ1-5; perhaps TRBD1 as D (5 bases). The CDR3 has 13 residues. With 2 bases removed from V and 7 bases from J, the gap between germline ends came to 12 bases. Per germline, CDR1 GTSNPN and CDR2 SVGIG (reference sequence). As DNA, the CDR3 is TGTGCCTGGAGTCCAGGGCTAGGGCAGCCCCAGCATTTT. Its protein is CAWSPGLGQPQHF.

The V and J genes are TRBV29-1 and TRBJ2-7, with D possibly TRBD2 on 6 matching bases. CDR3 length equals 12 residues. The ends were cut back, 6 bases at V and 3 bases at J, with 12 bases in the middle. In germline, CDR1 is SQVTM, CDR2 ANQGSEA. The CDR3 DNA is TGCAGCGTAAAGGGGACTGACTACGAGCAGTACTTC. It codes for CSVKGTDYEQYF.

The chain carries TRBV7-3 and TRBJ2-3, with D perhaps matching TRBD1 (5 bases). Deletions cut 3 bases from V and 5 bases from J, with 9 bases between. Germline loops: CDR1 SGHTA, CDR2 FQGTGA. This CDR3 contains 13 residues. The DNA for the CDR3 is TGTGCCAGCAGCTTCGGCAGGGAAGATACGCAGTATTTT. This sequence encodes CASSFGREDTQYF.

This clone was seen a handful of times. The V and J genes are TRBV6-6 and TRBJ2-3, with 8 positions matching TRBD2. The CDR3 sequence is 15 residues long. Trimming removed 5 bases from V and 1 base from J; junction bases left unmatched: 5. Germline V lookup: CDR1 MNHNY, CDR2 SVGAGI (reference sequence). The CDR3 coding sequence is TGTGCCAGCAGTCACGGGGGGGGAGGCACAGATACGCAGTATTTT. Its translation is CASSHGGGGTDTQYF.

The rearrangement joins TRBV30 to TRBJ2-2, with TRBD2 matching over 7 bases. In germline, CDR1 is GTSNPN, CDR2 SVGIG (reference sequence). The trim removed 3 bases at V and 2 bases at J, leaving 3 bases unmatched. The CDR3 contains 14 residues. This CDR3 is CAWRPGGNTGELFF. DNA of the CDR3: TGTGCCTGGAGACCGGGGGGAAACACCGGGGAGCTGTTTTTT.

The chain joins TRBV5-1 to TRBJ2-3; TRBD2 matches 7 bases. Germline V gene lookup returns CDR1 SGHRS and CDR2 YFSETQ. V lost 6 bases, J lost 3 bases, and 4 bases stayed unmatched. This CDR3 contains 13 residues. CDR3 DNA sequence: TGCGCCAGCACCGCAGCGGGAACAGATACGCAGTATTTT. It is translated as CASTAAGTDTQYF.

V and J are TRBV5-4 and TRBJ2-6; a weak D match, TRBD2 (6 bases). The germline V and J ends were trimmed by 4 bases and 0 bases, with 8 bases remaining between them. CDR1 and CDR2 from the germline V gene are SGHNT and YYREEE (reference sequence). The CDR3 has 15 residues. CDR3 sequence reads: CASSPGGSGANVLTF. CDR3 sequence (DNA): TGTGCCAGCAGCCCCGGGGGCTCTGGGGCCAACGTCCTGACTTTC.

V gene TRBV27 combines with J gene TRBJ2-2, with D perhaps assigned TRBD1 or TRBD2 (7 bases each). V was trimmed by 6 bases and J by 0 bases, leaving 17 bases between them. Germline-derived CDR1 and CDR2 are MNHEY and SMNVEV (reference sequence). This CDR3 region has 17 residues. The CDR3 bases are TGTGCCAGCAGCCGAGGGGGCGGGGGCCCGAACACCGGGGAGCTGTTTTTT. The encoded protein is CASSRGGGGPNTGELFF.

This sequence joins TRBV19 and TRBJ1-2; TRBD1 is a possible D gene (5 bases). CDR3 length equals 14 residues. CDR1 is LNHDA, CDR2 SQIVND, per germline (reference sequence). Deletions cut 5 bases from V and 5 bases from J, with 15 bases between. The CDR3 reads CASSLDTESYGYTF. Here the CDR3 DNA reads TGTGCCAGTAGTTTGGACACTGAATCGTATGGCTACACCTTC.

This rearrangement joins TRBV2 to TRBJ2-1; TRBD2 matches 9 bases. V gave up 6 bases and J gave up 3 bases; unmatched junction bases: 3. This CDR3 has 14 amino acids. Germline V gene lookup returns CDR1 SNHLY and CDR2 FYNNEI. The CDR3 here is CASSKTSGYNEQFF. The CDR3 coding sequence is TGTGCCAGCAGCAAGACTAGCGGCTACAATGAGCAGTTCTTC.

The J gene is TRBJ1-5, the V gene TRBV2, with TRBD1 as a possible D gene (5 bases). CDR1 is SNHLY, CDR2 FYNNEI, per germline. The CDR3 is 14 residues long. V was clipped by 5 bases and J by 2 bases, with 10 bases between them. DNA for the CDR3: TGTGCCAGCAGTAGAGGGGAGGGCAATCAGCCCCAGCATTTT. Amino acid sequence: CASSRGEGNQPQHF.

CDR3 in DNA: TGCGCCAGCAGCCAAGATGGAGGTGAGAGGAATGAAAAACTGTTTTTT. Translation: CASSQDGGERNEKLFF. This chain connects TRBV4-3 to TRBJ1-4, with D uncertain. Trimming removed 0 bases from V and 5 bases from J, with 13 bases in between. Germline V gene lookup returns CDR1 LGHNA and CDR2 YSLEER. The CDR3 sequence is 16 residues long.

The chain combines TRBV29-1 with TRBJ1-1; weak D call: TRBD1 (5 bases). V dropped 5 bases and J dropped 2 bases, with 15 bases sitting between them. CDR3 length: 14 amino acids. Germline lookup yields CDR1 SQVTM and CDR2 ANQGSEA. The CDR3 spells CSVSVGRQNTEAFF. The CDR3 DNA sequence: TGCAGCGTTTCCGTGGGACGGCAAAACACTGAAGCTTTCTTT. Using reference TRBV29-1 and TRBJ1-1 for the parts outside the CDR3, the full variable domain is SAVISQKPSRDICQRGTSLTIQCQVDSQVTMMFWYRQQPGQSLTLIATANQGSEATYESGFVIDKFPISRPNLTFSTLTVSNMSPEDSSIYLCSVSVGRQNTEAFFGQGTRLTVV.

This clone turned up a few times. The gene calls are TRBV5-6 and TRBJ1-2, with TRBD1 identical over 10 bases. The length of the CDR3 is 15 residues. From germline, CDR1 is SGHDT and CDR2 YYEEEE. After removal of 5 bases from V and 7 bases from J, the junction contained 11 bases not matched to a gene. The CDR3 nucleotides are TGTGCCAGCAGTCGACAGGGGGCATCATATGTTGGCTACACCTTC. It yields the protein CASSRQGASYVGYTF.

The rearrangement uses TRBV7-6 and TRBJ2-2; D is undetermined. The CDR3 extends over 11 amino acids. The V end was cut by 5 bases, the J end by 4 bases, with 2 bases between. Germline V lookup: CDR1 SGHVS, CDR2 FNYEAQ. This chain's CDR3 is CASSATGELFF. CDR3 nucleotides: TGTGCCAGCAGCGCCACCGGGGAGCTGTTTTTT.

The chain employs TRBV30 and TRBJ1-1, with D tentatively TRBD1 (5 bases). Germline-derived CDR1 and CDR2 are GTSNPN and SVGIG (reference sequence). V was clipped by 0 bases and J by 3 bases, with 11 bases between them. This CDR3 has 14 residues. The CDR3 reads CAWSVTQGHTEAFF. In DNA, the CDR3 is TGTGCCTGGAGTGTCACGCAGGGTCACACTGAAGCTTTCTTT.

Here the CDR3 reads CASSQTGVDSPLHF. DNA for the CDR3: TGTGCCAGCAGTCAGACAGGGGTGGATTCACCCCTCCACTTT. V gene TRBV25-1 combines with J gene TRBJ1-6; TRBD1 matches 8 bases. Germline loops: CDR1 MGHDK, CDR2 SYGVNS. The CDR3 covers 14 residues. V lost 5 bases to trimming and J lost 8 bases; unmatched junction nucleotides: 5.

The chain links TRBV30 to TRBJ2-2; D is unclear. Germline values: CDR1 GTSNPN, CDR2 SVGIG (reference sequence). Trimming pared 3 bases from V and 1 base from J, leaving 15 bases between. The CDR3 has 16 amino acids. CDR3 DNA: TGTGCCTGGAGGTTACATCACGGTCGGAACACCGGGGAGCTGTTTTTT. This translates into CAWRLHHGRNTGELFF.

V usage is TRBV9 and J usage is TRBJ2-2, with D unresolved. From germline, CDR1 is SGDLS and CDR2 YYNGEE. The CDR3 is 14 amino acids. The V end lost 5 bases, the J end lost 0 bases, and 8 bases lay between the germline ends. The CDR3 DNA is TGTGCCAGCAGTGGGGATTCGAACACCGGGGAGCTGTTTTTT. It yields the protein CASSGDSNTGELFF.

The chain carries TRBV14 and TRBJ1-4, with D tentatively TRBD1 (5 bases). The CDR3 contains 17 residues. Germline CDR1 is SGHDN and CDR2 is FVKESK. V was shortened by 0 bases and J by 8 bases, with 19 bases between the two germline ends. The chain's CDR3 is CASSQEGVSRDGEKLFF. The CDR3 DNA follows: TGTGCCAGCAGCCAAGAGGGAGTGAGCAGGGACGGGGAAAAACTGTTTTTT. Full variable domain (rest looked up from reference TRBV14 and TRBJ1-4): EAGVTQFPSHSVIEKGQTVTLRCDPISGHDNLYWYRRVMGKEIKFLLHFVKESKQDESGMPNNRFLAERTGGTYSTLKVQPAELEDSGVYFCASSQEGVSRDGEKLFFGSGTQLSVL.

The gene calls are TRBV29-1 and TRBJ1-5; the D gene is possibly TRBD1 (5 bases). Germline loops: CDR1 SQVTM, CDR2 ANQGSEA. The CDR3 extends over 13 amino acids. The chain's CDR3 is CSTQTDEDQPQHF. The CDR3 DNA sequence: TGCAGTACCCAGACAGATGAGGATCAGCCCCAGCATTTT.

V usage is TRBV11-3 and J usage is TRBJ2-3, with a tentative D call TRBD1 (5 bases). Germline V gene sequence: CDR1 SGHNT, CDR2 YENEEA. V gave up 6 bases and J gave up 0 bases, with 13 bases separating them. The CDR3 is 15 amino acids. The CDR3 protein is CASRSTGRSTDTQYF. CDR3 DNA sequence: TGTGCCAGCAGATCTACAGGACGTAGCACAGATACGCAGTATTTT.

For the CDR3, the DNA is TGTGCCAGCAGAATGACAGGGAGCAATCAGCCCCAGCATTTT. Translated: CASRMTGSNQPQHF. V is TRBV6-1 and J is TRBJ1-5, with 7 bases aligning to TRBD1. Germline values: CDR1 MNHNS, CDR2 SASEGT. CDR3 size: 14 residues. V gave up 6 bases and J gave up 1 base; unmatched junction bases: 3.